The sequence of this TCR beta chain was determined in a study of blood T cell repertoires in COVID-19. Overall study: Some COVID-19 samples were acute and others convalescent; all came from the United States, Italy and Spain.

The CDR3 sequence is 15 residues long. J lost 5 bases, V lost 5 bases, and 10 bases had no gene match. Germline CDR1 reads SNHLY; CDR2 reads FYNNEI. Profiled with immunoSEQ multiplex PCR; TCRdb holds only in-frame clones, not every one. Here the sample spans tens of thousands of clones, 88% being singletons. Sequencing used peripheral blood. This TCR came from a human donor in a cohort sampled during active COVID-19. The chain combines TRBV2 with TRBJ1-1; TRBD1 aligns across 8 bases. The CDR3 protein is CASSTRTGTGTEAFF. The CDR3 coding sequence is TGTGCCAGCAGTACCCGAACAGGGACAGGAACTGAAGCTTTCTTT.